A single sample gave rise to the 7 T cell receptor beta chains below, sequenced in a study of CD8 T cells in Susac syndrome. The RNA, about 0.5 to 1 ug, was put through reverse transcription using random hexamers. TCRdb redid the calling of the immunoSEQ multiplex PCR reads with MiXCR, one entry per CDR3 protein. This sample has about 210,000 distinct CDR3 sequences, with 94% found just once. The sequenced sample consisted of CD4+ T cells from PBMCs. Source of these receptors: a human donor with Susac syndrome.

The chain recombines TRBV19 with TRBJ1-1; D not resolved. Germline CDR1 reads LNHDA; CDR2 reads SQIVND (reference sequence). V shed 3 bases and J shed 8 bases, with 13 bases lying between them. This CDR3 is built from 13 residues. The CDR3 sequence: CASSIRKGQEAFF. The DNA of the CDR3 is TGTGCCAGTAGTATTCGTAAGGGCCAGGAAGCTTTCTTT.

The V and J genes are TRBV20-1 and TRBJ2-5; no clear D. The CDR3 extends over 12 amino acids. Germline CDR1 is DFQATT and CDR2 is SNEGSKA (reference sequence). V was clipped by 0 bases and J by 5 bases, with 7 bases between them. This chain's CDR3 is CSARESLETQYF. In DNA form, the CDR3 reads TGCAGTGCTAGAGAGAGTTTGGAGACCCAGTACTTC.

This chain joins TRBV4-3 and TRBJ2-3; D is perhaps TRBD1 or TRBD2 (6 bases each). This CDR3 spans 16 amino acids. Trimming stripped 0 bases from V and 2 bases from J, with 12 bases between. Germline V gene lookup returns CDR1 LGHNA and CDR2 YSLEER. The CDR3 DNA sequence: TGCGCCAGCAGCCAAGATTCGGGGGCCCACACAGATACGCAGTATTTT. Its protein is CASSQDSGAHTDTQYF.

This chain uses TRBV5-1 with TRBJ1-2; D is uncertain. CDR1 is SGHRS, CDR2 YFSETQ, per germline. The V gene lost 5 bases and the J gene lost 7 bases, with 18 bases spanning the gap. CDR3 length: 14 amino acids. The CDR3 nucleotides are TGCGCCAGCAGTTACGTGACCGACTCTACTGGCTACACCTTC. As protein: CASSYVTDSTGYTF.

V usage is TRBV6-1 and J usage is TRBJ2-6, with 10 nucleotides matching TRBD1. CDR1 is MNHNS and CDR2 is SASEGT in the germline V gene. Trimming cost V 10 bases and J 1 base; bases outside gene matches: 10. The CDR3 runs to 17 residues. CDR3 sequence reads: CATPGRDRGSGANVLTF. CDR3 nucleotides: TGTGCCACCCCTGGTAGGGACAGGGGTTCTGGGGCCAACGTCCTGACTTTC.

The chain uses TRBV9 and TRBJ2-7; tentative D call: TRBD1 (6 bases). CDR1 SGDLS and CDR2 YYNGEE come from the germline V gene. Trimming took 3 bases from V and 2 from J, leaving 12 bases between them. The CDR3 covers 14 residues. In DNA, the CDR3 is TGTGCCAGCAGCGAGGAGGACAGCCCCTACGAGCAGTACTTC. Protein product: CASSEEDSPYEQYF.

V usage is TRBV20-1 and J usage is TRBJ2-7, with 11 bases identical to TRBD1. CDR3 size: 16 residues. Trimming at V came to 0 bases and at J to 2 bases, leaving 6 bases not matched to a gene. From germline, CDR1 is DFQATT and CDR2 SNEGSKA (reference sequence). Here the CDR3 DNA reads TGCAGTGCTAGAGATGGGCGGGGACAGGGGGCCTACGAGCAGTACTTC. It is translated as CSARDGRGQGAYEQYF.